The sequence of this T cell receptor (beta chain) was determined in a study of shared clonotypes between healthy human individuals. Study-wide findings and caveats: Clonotypes shared by all four donors outscored non-shared clonotypes in generation probability.

Here immunoSEQ multiplex PCR was the method, and the copy in TCRdb shows in-frame clones only, minus some. Counted here are 2,500,000 or so clones, roughly 92% occurring once; the ten biggest clones make up around 0.4%. Concerning this clone: Its matching antigen is unknown.

V was clipped by 0 bases and J by 3 bases, with 13 bases between them. CDR1 is SGHRS, CDR2 YFSETQ, per germline. The CDR3 has 15 residues. This sequence joins TRBV5-1 and TRBJ2-7; a possible D gene is TRBD1 (6 bases). This clonotype was sampled from a man younger than 30 in good health. Some clones in this sample may be carry-over from other donors' samples. Sequenced material: naive CD4+ T cells from PBMCs. Specified subset: CD45RA+ positively selected. CDR3 coding DNA: TGCGCCAGCAGCTTGGTAGGGGGATGGGGCTACGAGCAGTACTTC. Its translation is CASSLVGGWGYEQYF.